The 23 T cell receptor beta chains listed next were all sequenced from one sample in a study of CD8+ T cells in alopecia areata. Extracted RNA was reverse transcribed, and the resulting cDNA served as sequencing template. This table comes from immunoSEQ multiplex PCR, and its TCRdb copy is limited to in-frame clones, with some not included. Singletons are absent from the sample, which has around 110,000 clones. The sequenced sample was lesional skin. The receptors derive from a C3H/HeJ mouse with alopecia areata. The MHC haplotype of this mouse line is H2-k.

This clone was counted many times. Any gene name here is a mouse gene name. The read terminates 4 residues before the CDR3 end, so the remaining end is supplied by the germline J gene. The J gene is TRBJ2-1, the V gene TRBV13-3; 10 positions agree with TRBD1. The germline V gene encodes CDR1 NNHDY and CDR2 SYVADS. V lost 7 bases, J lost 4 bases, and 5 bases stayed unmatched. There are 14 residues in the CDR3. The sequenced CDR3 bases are TGTGCCAGCCCGGGGACAGGGGCTTATGCT. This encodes CASPGTGAYA. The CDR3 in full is CASPGTGAYAEQFF.

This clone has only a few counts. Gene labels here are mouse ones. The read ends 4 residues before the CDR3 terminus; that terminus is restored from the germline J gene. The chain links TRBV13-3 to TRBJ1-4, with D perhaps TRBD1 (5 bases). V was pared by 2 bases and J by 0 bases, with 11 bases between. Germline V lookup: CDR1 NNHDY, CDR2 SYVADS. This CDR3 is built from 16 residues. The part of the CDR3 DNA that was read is TGTGCCAGCAGTGAAGCAGACAGCTTTTCCAACGAA. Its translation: CASSEADSFSNE. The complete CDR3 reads CASSEADSFSNERLFF.

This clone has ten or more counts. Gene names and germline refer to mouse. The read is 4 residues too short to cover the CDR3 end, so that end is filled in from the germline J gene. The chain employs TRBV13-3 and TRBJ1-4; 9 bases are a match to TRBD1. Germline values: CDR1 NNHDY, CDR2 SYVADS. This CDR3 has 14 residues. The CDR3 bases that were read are TGTGCCAGCAGTTCTGGACAGGGGACCGAA. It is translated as CASSSGQGTE. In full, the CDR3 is CASSSGQGTERLFF. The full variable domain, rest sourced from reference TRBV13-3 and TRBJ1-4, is EAAVTQSPRSKVAVTGGKVTLSCHQTNNHDYMYWYRQDTGHGLRLIHYSYVADSTEKGDIPDGYKASRPSQENFSLILELASLSQTAVYFCASSSGQGTERLFFGHGTKLSVL.

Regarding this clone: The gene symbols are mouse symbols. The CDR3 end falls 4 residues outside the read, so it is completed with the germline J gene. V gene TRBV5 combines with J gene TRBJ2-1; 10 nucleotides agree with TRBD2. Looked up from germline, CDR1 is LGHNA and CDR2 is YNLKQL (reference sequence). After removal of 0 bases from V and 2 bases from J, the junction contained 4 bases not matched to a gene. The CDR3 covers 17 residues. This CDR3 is CASSQDLLGGYYAEQFF. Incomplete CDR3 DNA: TGTGCCAGCAGCCAAGATTTACTGGGGGGGTACTATGCT.

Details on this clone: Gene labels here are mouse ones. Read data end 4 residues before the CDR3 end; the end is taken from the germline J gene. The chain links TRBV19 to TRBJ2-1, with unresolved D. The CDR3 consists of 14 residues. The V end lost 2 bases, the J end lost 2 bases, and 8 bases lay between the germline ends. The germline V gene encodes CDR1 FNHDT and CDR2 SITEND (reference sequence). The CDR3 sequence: CASSIPADYAEQFF. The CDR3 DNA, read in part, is TGTGCCAGCAGTATCCCAGCCGACTATGCT. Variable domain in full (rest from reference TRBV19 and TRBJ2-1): GGIITQTPKFLIGQEGQKLTLKCQQNFNHDTMYWYRQDSGKGLRLIYYSITENDLQKGDLSEGYDASREKKSSFSLTVTSAQKNEMAVFLCASSIPADYAEQFFGPGTRLTVL.

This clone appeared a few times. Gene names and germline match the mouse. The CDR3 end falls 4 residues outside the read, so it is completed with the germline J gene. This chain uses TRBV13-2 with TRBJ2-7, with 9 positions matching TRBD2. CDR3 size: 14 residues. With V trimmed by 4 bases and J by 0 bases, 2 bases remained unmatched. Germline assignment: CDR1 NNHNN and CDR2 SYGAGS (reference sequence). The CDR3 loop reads CASGLGGSSYEQYF. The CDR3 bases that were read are TGTGCCAGCGGTCTGGGGGGGAGCTCCTAT.

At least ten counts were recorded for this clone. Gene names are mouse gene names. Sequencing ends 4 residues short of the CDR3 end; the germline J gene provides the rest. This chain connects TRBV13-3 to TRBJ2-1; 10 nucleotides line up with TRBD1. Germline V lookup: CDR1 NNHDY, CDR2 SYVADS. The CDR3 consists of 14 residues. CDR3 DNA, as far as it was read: TGTGCCAGCAGGTGGGACAGGGGAAGGACT. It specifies CASRWDRGRT. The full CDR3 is CASRWDRGRTEQFF.

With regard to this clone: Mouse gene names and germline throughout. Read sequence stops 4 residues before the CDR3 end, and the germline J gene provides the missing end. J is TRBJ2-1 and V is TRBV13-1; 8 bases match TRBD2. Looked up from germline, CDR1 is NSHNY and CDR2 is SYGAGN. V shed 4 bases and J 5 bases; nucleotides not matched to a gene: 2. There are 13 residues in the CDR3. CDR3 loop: CASSPTGDAEQFF. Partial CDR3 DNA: TGTGCCAGCAGTCCGACTGGGGATGCT.

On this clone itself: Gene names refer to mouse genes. The CDR3 region is CASSRDNANSDYTF. The covered CDR3 bases are TGTGCCAGCTCCCGGGACAATGCAAACTCC. The chain uses TRBV13-3 and TRBJ1-2, with D tentatively TRBD1 (6 bases). The read ends 4 residues before the CDR3 terminus; that terminus is restored from the germline J gene. CDR1 and CDR2 from the germline V gene are NNHDY and SYVADS. V was pared by 7 bases and J by 0 bases, with 13 bases between. This CDR3 contains 14 residues.

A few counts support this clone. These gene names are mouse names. The covered CDR3 bases are TGTGCCAGCAGCCCCGCGACAGGAAGAATTTCCAACGAA. Translated: CASSPATGRISNE. The entire CDR3 reads CASSPATGRISNERLFF. This chain uses TRBV19 with TRBJ1-4, with D possibly matching TRBD1 (6 bases). The CDR3 end is not reached by the read, which stops 4 residues before it; the germline J gene fills it in. CDR3 size: 17 residues. Trimming stripped 5 bases from V and 0 bases from J, with 17 bases between. The V gene's germline CDR1 is FNHDT and CDR2 SITEND (reference sequence).

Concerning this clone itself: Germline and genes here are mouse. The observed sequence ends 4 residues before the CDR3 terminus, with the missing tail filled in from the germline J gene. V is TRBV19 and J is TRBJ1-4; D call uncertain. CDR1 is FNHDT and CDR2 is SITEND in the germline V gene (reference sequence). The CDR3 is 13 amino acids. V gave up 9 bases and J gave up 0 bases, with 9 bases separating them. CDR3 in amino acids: CATRQISNERLFF. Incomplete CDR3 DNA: TGTGCCACCCGACAAATTTCCAACGAA.

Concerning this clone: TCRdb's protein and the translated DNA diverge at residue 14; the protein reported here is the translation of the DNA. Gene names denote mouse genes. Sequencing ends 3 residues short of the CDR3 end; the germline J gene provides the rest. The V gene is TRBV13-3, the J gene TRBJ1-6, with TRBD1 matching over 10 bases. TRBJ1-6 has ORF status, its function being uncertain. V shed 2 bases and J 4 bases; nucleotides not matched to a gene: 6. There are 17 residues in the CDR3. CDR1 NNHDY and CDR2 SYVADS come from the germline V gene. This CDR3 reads CASSETGTGVYNSPLYF. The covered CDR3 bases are TGTGCCAGCAGTGAGACCGGGACAGGGGTTTATAATTCGCCC.

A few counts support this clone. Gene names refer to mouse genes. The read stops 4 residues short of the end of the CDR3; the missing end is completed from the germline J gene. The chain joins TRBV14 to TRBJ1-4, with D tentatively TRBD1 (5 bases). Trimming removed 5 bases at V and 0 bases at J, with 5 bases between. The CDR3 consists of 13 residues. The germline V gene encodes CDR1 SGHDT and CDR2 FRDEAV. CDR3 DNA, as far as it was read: TGTGCCAGCAGGACAGTTTCCAACGAA. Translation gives CASRTVSNE. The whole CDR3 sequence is CASRTVSNERLFF.

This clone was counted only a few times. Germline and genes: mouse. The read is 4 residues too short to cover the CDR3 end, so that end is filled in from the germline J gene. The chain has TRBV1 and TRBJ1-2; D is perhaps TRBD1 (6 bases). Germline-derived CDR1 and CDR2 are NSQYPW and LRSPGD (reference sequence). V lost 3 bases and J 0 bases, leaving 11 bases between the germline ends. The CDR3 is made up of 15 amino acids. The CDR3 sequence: CTCSAHRVANSDYTF. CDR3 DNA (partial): TGCACCTGCAGTGCTCACAGGGTTGCAAACTCC.

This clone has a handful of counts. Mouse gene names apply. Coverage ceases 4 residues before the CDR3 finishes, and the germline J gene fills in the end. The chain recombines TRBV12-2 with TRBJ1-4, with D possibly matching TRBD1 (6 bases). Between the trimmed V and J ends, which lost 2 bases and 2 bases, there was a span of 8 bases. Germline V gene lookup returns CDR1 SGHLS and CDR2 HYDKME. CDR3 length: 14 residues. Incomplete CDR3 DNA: TGTGCCAGCTCTCCGGGACAATCCAACGAA. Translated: CASSPGQSNE. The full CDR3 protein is CASSPGQSNERLFF.

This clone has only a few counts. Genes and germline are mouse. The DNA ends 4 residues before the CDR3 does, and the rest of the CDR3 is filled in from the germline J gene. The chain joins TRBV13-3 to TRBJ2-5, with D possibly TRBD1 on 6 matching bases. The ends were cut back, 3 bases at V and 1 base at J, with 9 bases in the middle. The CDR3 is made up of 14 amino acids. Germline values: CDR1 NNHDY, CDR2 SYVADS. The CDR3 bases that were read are TGTGCCAGCAGTGGGGGACACTACCAAGAC. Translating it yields CASSGGHYQD. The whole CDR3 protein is CASSGGHYQDTQYF.

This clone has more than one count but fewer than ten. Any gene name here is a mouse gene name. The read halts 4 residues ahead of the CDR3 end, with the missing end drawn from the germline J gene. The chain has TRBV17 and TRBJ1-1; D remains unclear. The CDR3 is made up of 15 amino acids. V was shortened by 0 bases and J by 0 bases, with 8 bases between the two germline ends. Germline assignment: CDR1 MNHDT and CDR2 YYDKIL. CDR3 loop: CASSRDGSANTEVFF. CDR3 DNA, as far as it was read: TGTGCTAGCAGTAGAGATGGGTCAGCAAACACA.

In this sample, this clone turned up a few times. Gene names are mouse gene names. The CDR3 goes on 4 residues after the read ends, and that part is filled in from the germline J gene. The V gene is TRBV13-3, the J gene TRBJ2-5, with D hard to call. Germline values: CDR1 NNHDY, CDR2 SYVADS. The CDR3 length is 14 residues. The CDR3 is CASSDDSGTDTQYF. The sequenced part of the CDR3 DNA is TGTGCCAGCAGTGATGATTCAGGAACGGAC.

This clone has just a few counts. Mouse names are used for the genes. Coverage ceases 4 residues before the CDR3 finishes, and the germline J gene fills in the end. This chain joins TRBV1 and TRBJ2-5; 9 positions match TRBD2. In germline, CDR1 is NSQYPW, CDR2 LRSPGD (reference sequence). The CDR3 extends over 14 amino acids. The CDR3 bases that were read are TGCACCTGCAGTGCAAACTGGGGGGCGGAC. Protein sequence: CTCSANWGAD. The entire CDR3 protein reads CTCSANWGADTQYF.

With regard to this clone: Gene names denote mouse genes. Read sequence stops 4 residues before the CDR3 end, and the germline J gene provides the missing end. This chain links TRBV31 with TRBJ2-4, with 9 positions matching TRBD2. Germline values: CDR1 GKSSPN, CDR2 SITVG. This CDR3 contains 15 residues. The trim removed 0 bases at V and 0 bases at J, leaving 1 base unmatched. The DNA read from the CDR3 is TGTGCCTGGAGTCTAGGGACTGGGAGTCAAAAC. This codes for CAWSLGTGSQN. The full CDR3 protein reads CAWSLGTGSQNTLYF.

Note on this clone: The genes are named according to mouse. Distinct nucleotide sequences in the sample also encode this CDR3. CDR3 in amino acids: CTCSAGGGANERLFF. Partial CDR3 DNA: TGCACCTGCAGTGCAGGAGGGGGAGCCAACGAA. J is TRBJ1-4 and V is TRBV1; tentatively, D is TRBD1 (6 bases). Read sequence stops 4 residues before the CDR3 end, and the germline J gene provides the missing end. Trimming took 1 base from V and 3 from J, leaving 9 bases between them. The CDR3 is 15 residues long. Germline V lookup: CDR1 NSQYPW, CDR2 LRSPGD (reference sequence).

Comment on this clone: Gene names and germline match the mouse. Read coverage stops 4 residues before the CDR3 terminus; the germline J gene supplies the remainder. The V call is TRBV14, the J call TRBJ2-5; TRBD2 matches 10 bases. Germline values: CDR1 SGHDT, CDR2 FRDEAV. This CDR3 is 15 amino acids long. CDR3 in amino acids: CASSADWGERDTQYF. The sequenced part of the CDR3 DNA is TGTGCCAGCAGTGCCGACTGGGGGGAAAGGGAC.

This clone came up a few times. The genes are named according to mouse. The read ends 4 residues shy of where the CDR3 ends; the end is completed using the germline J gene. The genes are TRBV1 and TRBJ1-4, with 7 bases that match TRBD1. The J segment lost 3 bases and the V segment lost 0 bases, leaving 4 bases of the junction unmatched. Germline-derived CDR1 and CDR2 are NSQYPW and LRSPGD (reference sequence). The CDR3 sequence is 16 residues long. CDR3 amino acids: CTCSADQQGPNERLFF. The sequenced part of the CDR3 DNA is TGCACCTGCAGTGCAGATCAACAGGGGCCCAACGAA.